Each of the 20 T cell receptor beta chains below was sequenced from the same sample in a study of T cell clones after liver transplantation. Assay: immunoSEQ multiplex PCR; the TCRdb copy retains only in-frame clones and omits some. The sample holds 65,000 to 70,000 clones, more than 85% seen once. This specimen consisted of CD4+ T cells from blood, obtained 25 months after liver transplant. These TCRs come from a human patient who received a liver transplant. Some T cells could come from the graft donor.

The CDR3 sequence is CASSLTGELFF. The CDR3 DNA is TGTGCCAGCAGTTTAACCGGGGAGCTGTTTTTT. The chain has TRBV28 and TRBJ2-2; no firm D call. This CDR3 is built from 11 residues. CDR1 is MDHEN, CDR2 SYDVKM, per germline. V was trimmed by 2 bases and J by 5 bases, leaving 0 bases between them.

This clone has more than one count but fewer than ten. CDR3 DNA: TGTGCCAGCAGTGCCGGGACAGCTACCACAGATACGCAGTATTTT. It codes for CASSAGTATTDTQYF. The genes are TRBV6-1 and TRBJ2-3; TRBD1 agrees at 7 bases. This CDR3 is 15 amino acids long. The germline CDR1 and CDR2 sequences are MNHNS and SASEGT. V shed 4 bases and J 2 bases; nucleotides not matched to a gene: 6.

The CDR3 loop is CASSLWDRQETQYF. In DNA form, the CDR3 reads TGTGCCAGCAGCTTGTGGGACAGACAAGAGACCCAGTACTTC. This sequence joins TRBV7-9 and TRBJ2-5; 7 bases match TRBD1. V was clipped by 3 bases and J by 2 bases; unmatched bases: 3. Germline V lookup: CDR1 SEHNR, CDR2 FQNEAQ (reference sequence). The CDR3 spans 14 residues.

The V and J genes are TRBV2 and TRBJ2-2, with D perhaps TRBD1 (5 bases). Germline V gene data show CDR1 as SNHLY and CDR2 as FYNNEI. There are 14 residues in the CDR3. V lost 9 bases and J 1 base, leaving 12 bases between the germline ends. The CDR3 DNA reads TGTGCCAGTCAGGGTTGGGAGAACACCGGGGAGCTGTTTTTT. This sequence encodes CASQGWENTGELFF.

This clone was observed a single time. The chain uses TRBV5-1 and TRBJ2-1; 15 bases are shared with TRBD2. Germline V gives CDR1 SGHRS, CDR2 YFSETQ. The CDR3 has 18 residues. V was pared by 1 base and J by 8 bases, with 10 bases of the junction left unmatched. The CDR3, as DNA: TGCGCCAGCAGCTTGAGGCAGGTCAGGACTAGCGGGAGGGATGAGCAGTTCTTC. Translated, it gives CASSLRQVRTSGRDEQFF.

This sequence joins TRBV5-5 and TRBJ2-7, with 8 bases aligning to TRBD2. Germline trimming cut 4 bases from V and 4 bases from J; bases unmatched to any gene: 7. The CDR3 loop spans 14 amino acids. The germline V gene encodes CDR1 SGHKS and CDR2 YYEKEE (reference sequence). The CDR3 spells CASSISGTRYEQYF. The DNA for the CDR3 is TGTGCCAGCAGCATATCCGGGACTAGATACGAGCAGTACTTC.

The chain uses TRBV11-3 and TRBJ2-5; 12 bases match TRBD2. J lost 5 bases, V lost 5 bases, and 9 bases had no gene match. Germline CDR1 and CDR2: SGHNT and YENEEA. The CDR3 is 16 amino acids. Here the CDR3 DNA reads TGTGCCAGCAGCCTCCGGACTAGCGGGGAGCGGGAGACCCAGTACTTC. This gives the protein CASSLRTSGERETQYF.

The J gene is TRBJ2-1, the V gene TRBV11-3; the D gene could be TRBD1 or TRBD2 (5 bases each). Per germline, CDR1 SGHNT and CDR2 YENEEA. CDR3 length equals 11 residues. The V end lost 6 bases, the J end lost 9 bases, and 9 bases lay between the germline ends. The CDR3 region has the DNA TGTGCCAGCAGTCGGGACGGTGAGCAGTTCTTC. Translated: CASSRDGEQFF.

V gene TRBV11-3 combines with J gene TRBJ2-1; 10 bases map to TRBD1. This CDR3 contains 15 residues. Germline V gene sequence: CDR1 SGHNT, CDR2 YENEEA. The junction had 6 bases not matched to a gene; V was cut back by 4 bases and J by 6 bases. The CDR3 sequence is CASSSGQGGFNEQFF. CDR3 in DNA: TGTGCCAGCAGCTCCGGACAGGGGGGATTCAATGAGCAGTTCTTC.

The V and J genes are TRBV27 and TRBJ2-3, with 8 bases fitting TRBD1. The CDR3 runs to 15 residues. V dropped 3 bases and J dropped 3; count of bases not matched to a gene: 5. Per germline, CDR1 MNHEY and CDR2 SMNVEV (reference sequence). Written as DNA, the CDR3 is TGTGCCAGCAGTTTGGGGACAGGCCCTACAGATACGCAGTATTTT. It translates to CASSLGTGPTDTQYF.

The chain has TRBV28 and TRBJ2-7; D is possibly TRBD1 or TRBD2 (6 bases each). CDR3 length: 13 residues. The V gene's germline CDR1 is MDHEN and CDR2 SYDVKM. V was cut by 3 bases and J by 3 bases, with 9 bases left in between. The CDR3 reads CASSLEGVYEQYF. CDR3 sequence (DNA): TGTGCCAGCAGTTTGGAGGGGGTCTACGAGCAGTACTTC. Supplemented by reference TRBV28 and TRBJ2-7, the full variable domain reads DVKVTQSSRYLVKRTGEKVFLECVQDMDHENMFWYRQDPGLGLRLIYFSYDVKMKEKGDIPEGYSVSREKKERFSLILESASTNQTSMYLCASSLEGVYEQYFGPGTRLTVT.

The chain joins TRBV19 to TRBJ2-1; TRBD1 is a possible D gene (7 bases). Deletions cut 6 bases from V and 9 bases from J, with 15 bases between. CDR1 is LNHDA, CDR2 SQIVND, per germline (reference sequence). The CDR3 spans 13 residues. The CDR3 DNA sequence: TGTGCCAGTAGCCAGGGGGGTGACGGTGAGCAGTTCTTC. It specifies CASSQGGDGEQFF.

Written as DNA, the CDR3 is TGTGCCATCAGTGAGGACAGGGGCACCGGGGAGCTGTTTTTT. This translates into CAISEDRGTGELFF. The gene calls are TRBV10-3 and TRBJ2-2, with 8 bases aligning to TRBD1. V dropped 2 bases and J dropped 4; count of bases not matched to a gene: 0. Germline CDR1 reads ENHRY; CDR2 reads SYGVKD. This CDR3 contains 14 residues.

This clone was found once. The chain employs TRBV28 and TRBJ1-2; D ambiguous. CDR1 MDHEN and CDR2 SYDVKM come from the germline V gene. With 4 bases removed from V and 8 bases from J, the gap between germline ends came to 11 bases. CDR3 length: 12 amino acids. This CDR3 is CASSSSRGGYTF. The CDR3 DNA reads TGTGCCAGCAGTTCCTCTCGGGGAGGCTACACCTTC.

The J gene is TRBJ2-7, the V gene TRBV7-2; D is undetermined. This CDR3 region has 14 residues. Germline V lookup: CDR1 SGHTA, CDR2 FQGNSA. Trimming pared 3 bases from V and 6 bases from J, leaving 15 bases between. CDR3 sequence: CASSLSQVTSEQYF. In DNA, the CDR3 is TGTGCCAGCAGCTTGAGCCAGGTGACCTCCGAGCAGTACTTC.

The chain joins TRBV9 to TRBJ2-7; 9 bases map to TRBD2. V lost 3 bases and J lost 6; bases outside the gene matches: 7. The V gene's germline CDR1 is SGDLS and CDR2 YYNGEE. The length of the CDR3 is 14 residues. The CDR3 DNA reads as TGTGCCAGCAGCGGTAGCGGGAGCTTACGCGAGCAGTACTTC. Its protein product is CASSGSGSLREQYF.

J is TRBJ2-1 and V is TRBV2; TRBD2 is a possible D gene (5 bases). The V end lost 7 bases, the J end lost 0 bases, and 7 bases lay between the germline ends. CDR1 is SNHLY, CDR2 FYNNEI, per germline. The CDR3 loop spans 13 amino acids. The CDR3 loop is CASMGSSYNEQFF. The CDR3 DNA reads as TGTGCCAGCATGGGGAGCTCCTACAATGAGCAGTTCTTC.

The chain has TRBV7-9 and TRBJ1-3, with a tentative D call TRBD1 (6 bases). Trimming took off 5 bases at V and 2 bases at J, with 10 bases between the two ends. This CDR3 spans 14 amino acids. Germline V lookup: CDR1 SEHNR, CDR2 FQNEAQ (reference sequence). CDR3 DNA sequence: TGTGCCAGCAGCCGACAGGCTCCTGGAAACACCATATATTTT. Translating gives CASSRQAPGNTIYF.

This clone was detected a few times. The chain carries TRBV6-1 and TRBJ1-5, with TRBD1 matching over 8 bases. The CDR3 contains 15 residues. Trimming removed 7 bases from V and 0 bases from J; junction bases left unmatched: 5. Germline CDR1 is MNHNS and CDR2 is SASEGT. Here the CDR3 reads CASMTGQGSNQPQHF. The CDR3, as DNA: TGTGCCAGCATGACCGGACAGGGTAGCAATCAGCCCCAGCATTTT.

The V gene is TRBV6-6, the J gene TRBJ2-7, with 7 bases aligning to TRBD1. With V trimmed by 9 bases and J by 2 bases, 4 bases remained unmatched. The CDR3 spans 12 residues. The germline V gene has CDR1 MNHNY and CDR2 SVGAGI (reference sequence). The CDR3 loop is CASKTGTYEQYF. The DNA of the CDR3 is TGTGCCAGTAAGACAGGGACCTACGAGCAGTACTTC.